The present entry profiles one T cell receptor (beta chain) with its context. The data belong to a study of cytomegalovirus exposure and HLA in healthy donors. The CDR3 is 15 residues long. Germline V CDR1 and CDR2: WNHNN, SYGVQD (reference sequence). V lost 2 bases and J 5 bases, leaving 12 bases between the germline ends. The PCR made use of 60 Vbeta and 13 Jbeta primers. Original analysis: Later work found around 80 million unique TCR beta chains, with about 10 million shared. Libraries were prepared by immunoSEQ multiplex PCR; TCRdb keeps only in-frame clonotypes and omits some of them. V, J and clone size derive from that table, while D and trimming were established from the DNA sequence. Of some 140,000 clones in the sample, 60% to 85% were seen once.

The TCR originated in a middle-aged woman in good health and CMV-seronegative. The material sequenced was PBMCs. The rearrangement links TRBV10-1 to TRBJ2-2; D is perhaps TRBD1 (6 bases). The CDR3 loop is CASSEGQRPTGELFF. The CDR3, as DNA: TGCGCCAGCAGTGAGGGACAGCGACCGACCGGGGAGCTGTTTTTT.